This TCR beta chain was obtained from a study of cytomegalovirus exposure and HLA in healthy donors. Points on this clone: The target antigen is unknown.

The primer mix had 60 Vbeta and 13 Jbeta primers. Sequenced by immunoSEQ multiplex PCR; TCRdb stores in-frame clones only, minus some. The table records about 160,000 clones, about four fifths of them present only once. General study results and limits: Common viral pathogens seemed, in a later analysis, to connect with several of the most significant clusters. Most TCR beta V segments were productive about 90% or about 30% of the time in an earlier analysis. Most TCR sequences showed up rarely, but some public TCRs showed up in many donors.

This CDR3 contains 14 residues. V lost 7 bases, J lost 4 bases, and 11 bases stayed unmatched. Per the germline V gene, CDR1 is SQVTM and CDR2 is ANQGSEA. V usage is TRBV29-1 and J usage is TRBJ2-7, with TRBD1 matching 9 bases. Input material: PBMCs. This sequence was found in a boy aged 2-9 years in good health and CMV-seronegative. The CDR3 here is CSASPLGQGYEQYF. In nucleotides, the CDR3 is TGCAGCGCCTCCCCCTTGGGACAGGGTTACGAGCAGTACTTC.